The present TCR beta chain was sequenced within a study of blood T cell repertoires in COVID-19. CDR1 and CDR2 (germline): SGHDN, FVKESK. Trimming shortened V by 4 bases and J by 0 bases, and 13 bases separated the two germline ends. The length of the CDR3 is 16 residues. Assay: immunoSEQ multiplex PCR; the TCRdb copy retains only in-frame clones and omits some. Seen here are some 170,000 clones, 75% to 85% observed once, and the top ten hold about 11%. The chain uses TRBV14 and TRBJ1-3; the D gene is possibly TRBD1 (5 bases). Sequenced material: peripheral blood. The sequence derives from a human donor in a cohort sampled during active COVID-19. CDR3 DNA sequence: TGTGCCAGCAGCCCACACCAGGGCGTCTCTGGAAACACCATATATTTT. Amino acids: CASSPHQGVSGNTIYF. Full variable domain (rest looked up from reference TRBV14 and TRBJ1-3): EAGVTQFPSHSVIEKGQTVTLRCDPISGHDNLYWYRRVMGKEIKFLLHFVKESKQDESGMPNNRFLAERTGGTYSTLKVQPAELEDSGVYFCASSPHQGVSGNTIYFGEGSWLTVV.